This passage covers 20 T cell receptor beta chains from one sample sequenced in a study of T cell responses to AZD1222 COVID-19 vaccine. Here immunoSEQ multiplex PCR was the method, and the copy in TCRdb shows in-frame clones only, minus some. This sample has 65,000 to 75,000 clones; around four fifths occur once, and the top ten carry about 20%. The sample in question was peripheral blood, obtained on day 0 of AZD1222 vaccination. All receptors derive from an adult in good health.

The V gene is TRBV19, the J gene TRBJ1-5; D gene ambiguous. In germline, CDR1 is LNHDA, CDR2 SQIVND (reference sequence). This CDR3 contains 14 residues. V lost 3 bases to trimming and J lost 0 bases, with 6 bases between them. The CDR3 sequence is CASSMWGSNQPQHF. The CDR3 coding sequence is TGTGCCAGTAGTATGTGGGGTAGCAATCAGCCCCAGCATTTT.

CDR3 DNA: TGTGCCAGTAGTATAAGGGGGCCTAATGAAAAACTGTTTTTT. Residues: CASSIRGPNEKLFF. The V gene is TRBV19, the J gene TRBJ1-4, with 7 bases that match TRBD1. This CDR3 has 14 amino acids. Germline values: CDR1 LNHDA, CDR2 SQIVND (reference sequence). The J segment lost 3 bases and the V segment lost 2 bases, leaving 0 bases of the junction unmatched.

V usage is TRBV18 and J usage is TRBJ1-4; no firm D call. This CDR3 spans 14 amino acids. Germline assignment: CDR1 KGHSH and CDR2 LQKENI. The V end was cut by 1 base, the J end by 6 bases, with 9 bases between. The CDR3 DNA reads as TGTGCCAGCTCACCACTAGGGAACGATGAAAAACTGTTTTTT. Translation: CASSPLGNDEKLFF.

The chain joins TRBV20-1 to TRBJ1-6; tentative D call: TRBD1 (6 bases). This CDR3 is built from 11 residues. Germline CDR1 is DFQATT and CDR2 is SNEGSKA (reference sequence). Trimming left V 6 bases short and J 16 bases short, with 16 bases between. The CDR3 DNA reads as TGCAGTGCCGTTCCGGGGGCTTCGCTCCACTTT. Amino acids: CSAVPGASLHF.

CDR3 sequence: CAGLGSPGELFF. In nucleotides, the CDR3 is TGTGCAGGACTAGGGTCCCCCGGGGAGCTGTTTTTT. This chain joins TRBV7-9 and TRBJ2-2, with TRBD2 matching 7 bases. The CDR3 contains 12 residues. Germline V lookup: CDR1 SEHNR, CDR2 FQNEAQ (reference sequence).

CDR3 coding DNA: TGTGCCAGCAGGCCCCAGACAGGGGAGAACTATGGCTACACCTTC. Protein product: CASRPQTGENYGYTF. This chain links TRBV6-6 with TRBJ1-2; TRBD1 agrees at 8 bases. CDR1 MNHNY and CDR2 SVGAGI come from the germline V gene (reference sequence). V was clipped by 6 bases and J by 2 bases; unmatched bases: 8. The CDR3 totals 15 residues.

The V call is TRBV19, the J call TRBJ1-1; no clear D gene. Looked up from germline, CDR1 is LNHDA and CDR2 is SQIVND (reference sequence). Trimming cost V 2 bases and J 5 bases, with 18 bases left between them. The CDR3 runs 16 residues. The CDR3 DNA follows: TGTGCCAGTAGTATAAACCGAGGGAATCGGATAACTGAAGCTTTCTTT. Translating gives CASSINRGNRITEAFF. The complete variable domain, with remaining parts taken from reference TRBV19 and TRBJ1-1, reads DGGITQSPKYLFRKEGQNVTLSCEQNLNHDAMYWYRQDPGQGLRLIYYSQIVNDFQKGDIAEGYSVSREKKESFPLTVTSAQKNPTAFYLCASSINRGNRITEAFFGQGTRLTVV.

The chain employs TRBV19 and TRBJ1-6; 10 bases are shared with TRBD1. Looked up from germline, CDR1 is LNHDA and CDR2 is SQIVND (reference sequence). V lost 9 bases, J lost 9 bases, and 2 bases stayed unmatched. The CDR3 consists of 12 residues. The chain's CDR3 is CASGDRGSPLHF. CDR3 bases: TGTGCCAGCGGGGACAGGGGTTCACCCCTCCACTTT.

The J gene is TRBJ2-1, the V gene TRBV7-3; 7 bases match TRBD2. Trimming cost V 4 bases and J 0 bases; bases outside gene matches: 3. The CDR3 is 15 amino acids. Looked up from germline, CDR1 is SGHTA and CDR2 is FQGTGA. The CDR3 DNA sequence: TGTGCCAGCAGCTGGGAGGGGAGCTCCTACAATGAGCAGTTCTTC. This codes for CASSWEGSSYNEQFF.

The J gene is TRBJ1-2, the V gene TRBV4-1; D is unresolved. This CDR3 contains 13 residues. Germline-derived CDR1 and CDR2 are MGHRA and YSYEKL. V shed 0 bases and J shed 7 bases, with 9 bases lying between them. CDR3 DNA sequence: TGCGCCAGCAGCCAAGATTTCCGGGCTGGCTACACCTTC. Its translation: CASSQDFRAGYTF.

The chain carries TRBV11-1 and TRBJ2-2, with TRBD1 as a possible D gene (5 bases). V lost 3 bases to trimming and J lost 6 bases, with 11 bases between them. The CDR3 covers 14 residues. Germline loops: CDR1 SGHAT, CDR2 FQDESV (reference sequence). CDR3 sequence (DNA): TGTGCCAGCAGCTTCCAGGGTTTAGCCGGGGAGCTGTTTTTT. Amino acid sequence: CASSFQGLAGELFF.

The rearrangement uses TRBV7-2 and TRBJ2-3; D is ambiguous. V was cut by 1 base and J by 3 bases, with 11 bases left in between. Per germline, CDR1 SGHTA and CDR2 FQGNSA. This CDR3 spans 15 amino acids. The CDR3 is CASSLVPLNTDTQYF. The CDR3, as DNA: TGTGCCAGCAGCTTAGTACCCCTAAATACAGATACGCAGTATTTT.

V and J are TRBV24-1 and TRBJ1-2, with TRBD1 as a possible D gene (6 bases). Trimming removed 2 bases from V and 7 bases from J, with 25 bases in between. The CDR3 totals 18 residues. Germline V gene data show CDR1 as KGHDR and CDR2 as SFDVKD. This chain's CDR3 is CATSDSNTQGRREGGYTF. The CDR3 coding sequence is TGTGCCACCAGTGATTCCAATACTCAGGGGAGGAGGGAAGGTGGCTACACCTTC.

This clone came up once. The chain is built from TRBV5-1 and TRBJ2-3; 11 bases map to TRBD2. Germline V gene sequence: CDR1 SGHRS, CDR2 YFSETQ. This CDR3 comprises 16 residues. The V segment lost 3 bases and the J segment 0 bases; nucleotides outside the gene matches: 3. CDR3 sequence: CASSSLAGGSTDTQYF. CDR3 coding DNA: TGCGCCAGCAGCTCCCTAGCGGGAGGAAGCACAGATACGCAGTATTTT.

The chain links TRBV6-5 to TRBJ1-2, with D possibly matching TRBD1 (6 bases). Trimming stripped 4 bases from V and 6 bases from J, with 12 bases between. Per germline, CDR1 MNHEY and CDR2 SVGAGI. CDR3 size: 13 residues. In DNA form, the CDR3 reads TGTGCCAGCAGTTCGGGCAGGGGAAATGGCTACACCTTC. It codes for CASSSGRGNGYTF.

The chain combines TRBV30 with TRBJ1-2; the D gene is possibly TRBD1 (5 bases). With 2 bases removed from V and 8 bases from J, the gap between germline ends came to 24 bases. Germline values: CDR1 GTSNPN, CDR2 SVGIG (reference sequence). CDR3 length: 16 amino acids. CDR3: CAWSLRQPDLKRGYTF. CDR3 nucleotides: TGTGCCTGGAGTTTGAGACAGCCGGACCTTAAACGAGGCTACACCTTC.

The gene calls are TRBV7-2 and TRBJ2-1, with 12 bases that match TRBD2. Germline assignment: CDR1 SGHTA and CDR2 FQGNSA. V shed 5 bases, J shed 9 bases, and the junction held 11 bases outside the gene matches. The CDR3 covers 16 residues. The CDR3 protein is CASSPGRTSGTIEQFF. CDR3 DNA: TGTGCCAGCAGCCCTGGCCGGACTAGCGGGACTATTGAGCAGTTCTTC.

This clone is medium-sized (0.01 to 0.1%) within its sample. The gene calls are TRBV25-1 and TRBJ2-1; no definite D call. Germline CDR1 and CDR2: MGHDK and SYGVNS. The CDR3 is 16 amino acids. V was shortened by 1 base and J by 8 bases, with 18 bases between the two germline ends. CDR3 coding DNA: TGTGCCAGCAGTGAATGGGGTGCCACACCCGGAGATGAGCAGTTCTTC. This codes for CASSEWGATPGDEQFF.

Written as DNA, the CDR3 is TGTGCCAGCAGCCTTAACCCGACAGATACTGAAGCTTTCTTT. Its translation: CASSLNPTDTEAFF. The chain recombines TRBV7-3 with TRBJ1-1, with D possibly being TRBD1 (5 bases). Deletions cut 5 bases from V and 5 bases from J, with 15 bases between. CDR1 and CDR2 from the germline V gene are SGHTA and FQGTGA. The CDR3 length is 14 residues.

A single count supports this clone. The chain recombines TRBV28 with TRBJ2-2; D possibly uses TRBD1 or TRBD2 (6 bases each). V dropped 1 base and J dropped 1 base, with 10 bases sitting between them. The CDR3 has 16 amino acids. Germline lookup yields CDR1 MDHEN and CDR2 SYDVKM. CDR3 in DNA: TGTGCCAGCAGTTTATCCGCGGGACAGAACACCGGGGAGCTGTTTTTT. As protein: CASSLSAGQNTGELFF.